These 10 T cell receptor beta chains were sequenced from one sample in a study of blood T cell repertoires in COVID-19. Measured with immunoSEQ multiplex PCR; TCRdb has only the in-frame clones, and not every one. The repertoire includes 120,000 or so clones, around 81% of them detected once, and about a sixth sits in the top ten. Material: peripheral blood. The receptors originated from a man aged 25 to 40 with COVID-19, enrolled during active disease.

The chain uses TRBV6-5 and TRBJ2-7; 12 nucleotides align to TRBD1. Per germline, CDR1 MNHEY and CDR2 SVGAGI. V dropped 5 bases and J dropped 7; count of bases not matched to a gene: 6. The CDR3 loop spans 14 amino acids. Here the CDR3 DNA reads TGTGCCAGCAGTACGGGACAGGGGGCGGAAGAGCAGTACTTC. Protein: CASSTGQGAEEQYF.

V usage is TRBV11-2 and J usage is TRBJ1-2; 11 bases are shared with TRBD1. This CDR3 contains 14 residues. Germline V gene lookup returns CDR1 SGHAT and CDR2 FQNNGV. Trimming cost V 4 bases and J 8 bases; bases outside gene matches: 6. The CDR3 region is CASSSGQGAKGYTF. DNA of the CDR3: TGTGCCAGCAGCTCCGGACAGGGGGCGAAGGGCTACACCTTC.

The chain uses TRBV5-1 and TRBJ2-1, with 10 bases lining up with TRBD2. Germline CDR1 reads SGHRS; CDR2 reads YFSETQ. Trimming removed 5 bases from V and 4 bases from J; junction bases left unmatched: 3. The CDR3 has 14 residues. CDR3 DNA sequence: TGCGCCAGCAGACTTAGCGGGGGGTACAATGAGCAGTTCTTC. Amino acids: CASRLSGGYNEQFF.

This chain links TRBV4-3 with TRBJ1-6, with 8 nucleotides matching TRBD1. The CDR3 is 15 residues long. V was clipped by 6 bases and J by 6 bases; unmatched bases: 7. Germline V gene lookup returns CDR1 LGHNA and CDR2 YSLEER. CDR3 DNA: TGCGCCAGCAGTCGAGGGGACAGGTTTAATTCACCCCTCCACTTT. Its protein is CASSRGDRFNSPLHF.

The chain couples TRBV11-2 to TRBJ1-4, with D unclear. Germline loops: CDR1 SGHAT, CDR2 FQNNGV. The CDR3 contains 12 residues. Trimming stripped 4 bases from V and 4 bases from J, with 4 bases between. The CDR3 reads CASSSLNEKLFF. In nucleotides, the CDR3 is TGTGCCAGCAGCTCTCTTAATGAAAAACTGTTTTTT.

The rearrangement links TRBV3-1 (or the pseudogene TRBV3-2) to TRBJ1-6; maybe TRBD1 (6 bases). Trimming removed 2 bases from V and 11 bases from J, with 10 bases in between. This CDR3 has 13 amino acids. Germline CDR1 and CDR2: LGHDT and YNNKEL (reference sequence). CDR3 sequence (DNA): TGTGCCAGCAGCCAAAGAGGGGGTACACCCCTCCACTTT. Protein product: CASSQRGGTPLHF.

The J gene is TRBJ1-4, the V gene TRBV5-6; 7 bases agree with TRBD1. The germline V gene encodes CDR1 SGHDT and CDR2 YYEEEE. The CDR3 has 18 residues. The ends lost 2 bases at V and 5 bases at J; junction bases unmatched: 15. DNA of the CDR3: TGTGCCAGCAGCTTCTTGAGTACCGGGACAGCCCAAAATGAAAAACTGTTTTTT. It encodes CASSFLSTGTAQNEKLFF.

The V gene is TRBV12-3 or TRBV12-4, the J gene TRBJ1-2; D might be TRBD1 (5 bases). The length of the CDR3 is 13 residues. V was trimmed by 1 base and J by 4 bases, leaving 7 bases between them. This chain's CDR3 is CASSLGGSYGYTF. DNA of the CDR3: TGTGCCAGCAGTTTAGGGGGCAGCTATGGCTACACCTTC.

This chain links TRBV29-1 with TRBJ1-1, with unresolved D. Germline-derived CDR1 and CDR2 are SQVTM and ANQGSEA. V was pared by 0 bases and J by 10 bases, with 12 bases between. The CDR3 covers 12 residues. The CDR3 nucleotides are TGCAGCGTTGAAGATGTCCGGGCGGGAGCTTTCTTT. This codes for CSVEDVRAGAFF.

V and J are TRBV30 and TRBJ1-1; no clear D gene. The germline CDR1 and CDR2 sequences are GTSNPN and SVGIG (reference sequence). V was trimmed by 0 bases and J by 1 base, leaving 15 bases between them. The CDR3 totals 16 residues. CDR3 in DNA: TGTGCCTGGAGTGTGATCATTGCGAGTCCGAACACTGAAGCTTTCTTT. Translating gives CAWSVIIASPNTEAFF.